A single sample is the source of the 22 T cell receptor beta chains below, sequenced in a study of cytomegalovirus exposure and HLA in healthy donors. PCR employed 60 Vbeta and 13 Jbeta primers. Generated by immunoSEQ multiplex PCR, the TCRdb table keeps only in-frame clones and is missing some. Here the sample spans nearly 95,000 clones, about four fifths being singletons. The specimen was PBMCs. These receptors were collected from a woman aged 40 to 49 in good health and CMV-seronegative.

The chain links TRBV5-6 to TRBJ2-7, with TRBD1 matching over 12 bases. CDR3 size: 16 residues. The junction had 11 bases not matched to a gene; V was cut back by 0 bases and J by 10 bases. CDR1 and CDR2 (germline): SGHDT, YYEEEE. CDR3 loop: CASSLGGTGGGWVQYF. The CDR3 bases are TGTGCCAGCAGCTTGGGGGGGACAGGGGGCGGATGGGTACAGTACTTC.

CDR3 nucleotides: TGTGCCAGCAGCCCTTCTCAGGGGAACACTGAAGCTTTCTTT. Protein sequence: CASSPSQGNTEAFF. The rearrangement uses TRBV7-3 and TRBJ1-1; tentative D call: TRBD1 (5 bases). The CDR3 sequence is 14 residues long. Trimming left V 5 bases short and J 1 base short, with 11 bases between. The V gene's germline CDR1 is SGHTA and CDR2 FQGTGA.

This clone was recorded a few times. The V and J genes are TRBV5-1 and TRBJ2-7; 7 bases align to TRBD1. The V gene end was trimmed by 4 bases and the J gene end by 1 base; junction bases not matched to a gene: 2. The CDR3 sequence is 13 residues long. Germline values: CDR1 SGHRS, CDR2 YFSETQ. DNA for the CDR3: TGCGCCAGCAGCCCGGGACAGTCCTACGAGCAGTACTTC. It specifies CASSPGQSYEQYF.

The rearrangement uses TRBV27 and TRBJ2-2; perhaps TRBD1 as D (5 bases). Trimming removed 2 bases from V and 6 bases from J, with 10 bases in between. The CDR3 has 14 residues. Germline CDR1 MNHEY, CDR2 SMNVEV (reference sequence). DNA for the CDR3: TGTGCCAGCAGTTTAAGTCAGGGTGCCGGGGAGCTGTTTTTT. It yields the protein CASSLSQGAGELFF.

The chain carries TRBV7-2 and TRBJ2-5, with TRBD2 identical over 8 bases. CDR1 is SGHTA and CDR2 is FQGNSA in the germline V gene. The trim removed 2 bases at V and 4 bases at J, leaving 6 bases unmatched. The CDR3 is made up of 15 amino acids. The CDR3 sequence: CASSLRAGASETQYF. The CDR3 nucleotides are TGTGCCAGCAGCTTACGAGCGGGGGCCTCAGAGACCCAGTACTTC.

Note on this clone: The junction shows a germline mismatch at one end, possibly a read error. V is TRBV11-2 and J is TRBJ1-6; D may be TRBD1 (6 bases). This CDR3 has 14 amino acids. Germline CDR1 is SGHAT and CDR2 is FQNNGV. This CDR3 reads CASSARGANSPLNF. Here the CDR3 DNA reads TGTGCCAGCAGCGCCCGGGGGGCCAATTCACCCCTCAACTTT. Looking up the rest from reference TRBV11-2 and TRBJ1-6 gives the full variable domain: EAGVAQSPRYKIIEKRQSVAFWCNPISGHATLYWYQQILGQGPKLLIQFQNNGVVDDSQLPKDRFSAERLKGVDSTLKIQPAKLEDSAVYLCASSARGANSPLNFGNGTRLTVT.

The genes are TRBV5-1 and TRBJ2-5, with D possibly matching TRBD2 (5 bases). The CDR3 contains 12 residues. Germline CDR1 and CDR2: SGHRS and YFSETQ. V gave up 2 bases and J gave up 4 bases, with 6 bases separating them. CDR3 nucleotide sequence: TGCGCCAGCAGCTTAGAGGGAGAGACCCAGTACTTC. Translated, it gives CASSLEGETQYF. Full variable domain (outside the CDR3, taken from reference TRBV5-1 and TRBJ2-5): KAGVTQTPRYLIKTRGQQVTLSCSPISGHRSVSWYQQTPGQGLQFLFEYFSETQRNKGNFPGRFSGRQFSNSRSEMNVSTLELGDSALYLCASSLEGETQYFGPGTRLLVL.

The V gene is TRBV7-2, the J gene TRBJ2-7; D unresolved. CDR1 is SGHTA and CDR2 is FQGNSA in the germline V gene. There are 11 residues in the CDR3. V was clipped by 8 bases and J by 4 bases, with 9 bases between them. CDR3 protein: CASGEWYEQYF. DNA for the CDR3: TGTGCCAGCGGAGAGTGGTACGAGCAGTACTTC.

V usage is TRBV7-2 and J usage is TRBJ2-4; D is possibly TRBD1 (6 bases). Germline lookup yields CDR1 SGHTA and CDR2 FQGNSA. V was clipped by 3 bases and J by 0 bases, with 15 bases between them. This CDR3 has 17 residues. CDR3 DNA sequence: TGTGCCAGCAGCTTGACAGGAAACCATTTAGCCAAAAACATTCAGTACTTC. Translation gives CASSLTGNHLAKNIQYF.

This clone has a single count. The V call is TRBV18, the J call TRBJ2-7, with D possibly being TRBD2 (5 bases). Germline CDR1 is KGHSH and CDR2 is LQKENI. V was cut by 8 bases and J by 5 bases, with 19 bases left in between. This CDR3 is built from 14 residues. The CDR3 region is CASHRGGPTDEQYF. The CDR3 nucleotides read TGTGCCAGCCACCGGGGTGGGCCCACTGACGAGCAGTACTTC.

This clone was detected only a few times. The CDR3 protein is CASSSTGKKTGELFF. For the CDR3, the DNA is TGCGCCAGCAGCTCGACAGGGAAGAAGACCGGGGAGCTGTTTTTT. The chain couples TRBV5-1 to TRBJ2-2, with 7 bases matching TRBD1. After removal of 3 bases from V and 5 bases from J, the junction contained 7 bases not matched to a gene. Germline V gives CDR1 SGHRS, CDR2 YFSETQ. This CDR3 is 15 amino acids long.

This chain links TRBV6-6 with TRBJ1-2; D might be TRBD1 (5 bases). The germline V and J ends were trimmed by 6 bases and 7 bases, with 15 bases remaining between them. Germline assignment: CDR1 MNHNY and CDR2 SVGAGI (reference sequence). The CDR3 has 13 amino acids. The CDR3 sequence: CASSLLGEGGYTF. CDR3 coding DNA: TGTGCCAGCAGCCTTTTGGGGGAGGGTGGCTACACCTTC.

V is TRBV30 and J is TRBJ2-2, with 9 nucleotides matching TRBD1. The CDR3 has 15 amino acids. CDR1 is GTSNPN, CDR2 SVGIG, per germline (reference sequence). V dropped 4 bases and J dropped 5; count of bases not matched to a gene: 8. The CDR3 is CAWKGQGKKTGELFF. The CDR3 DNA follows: TGTGCCTGGAAGGGACAGGGAAAAAAGACCGGGGAGCTGTTTTTT.

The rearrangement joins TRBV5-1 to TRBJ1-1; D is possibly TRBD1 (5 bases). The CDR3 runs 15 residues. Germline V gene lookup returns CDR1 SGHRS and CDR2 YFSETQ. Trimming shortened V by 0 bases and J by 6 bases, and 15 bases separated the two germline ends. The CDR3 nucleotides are TGCGCCAGCAGCTTGGGGAGGGGAGGAATTGCTGAAGCTTTCTTT. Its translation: CASSLGRGGIAEAFF.

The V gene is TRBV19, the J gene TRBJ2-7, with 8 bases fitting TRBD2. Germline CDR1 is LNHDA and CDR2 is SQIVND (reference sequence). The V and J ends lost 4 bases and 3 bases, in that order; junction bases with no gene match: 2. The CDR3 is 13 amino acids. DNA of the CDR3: TGTGCCAGTAGTAGCGCGGGGGGCTACGAGCAGTACTTC. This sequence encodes CASSSAGGYEQYF. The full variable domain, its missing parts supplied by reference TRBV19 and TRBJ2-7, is DGGITQSPKYLFRKEGQNVTLSCEQNLNHDAMYWYRQDPGQGLRLIYYSQIVNDFQKGDIAEGYSVSREKKESFPLTVTSAQKNPTAFYLCASSSAGGYEQYFGPGTRLTVT.

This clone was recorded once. The CDR3 spells CASSSRAAGTGELFF. CDR3 DNA sequence: TGCGCCAGCAGCTCTCGGGCCGCGGGAACCGGGGAGCTGTTTTTT. The rearrangement uses TRBV4-3 and TRBJ2-2; D might be TRBD2 (6 bases). V dropped 5 bases and J dropped 5 bases, with 15 bases sitting between them. The CDR3 covers 15 residues. The V gene's germline CDR1 is LGHNA and CDR2 YSLEER.

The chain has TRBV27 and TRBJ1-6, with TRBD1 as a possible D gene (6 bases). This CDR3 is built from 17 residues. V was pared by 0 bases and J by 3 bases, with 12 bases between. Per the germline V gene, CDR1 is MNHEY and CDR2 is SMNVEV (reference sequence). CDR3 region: CASSLSAGANYNSPLHF. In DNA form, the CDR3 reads TGTGCCAGCAGTTTATCAGCAGGGGCTAACTATAATTCACCCCTCCACTTT.

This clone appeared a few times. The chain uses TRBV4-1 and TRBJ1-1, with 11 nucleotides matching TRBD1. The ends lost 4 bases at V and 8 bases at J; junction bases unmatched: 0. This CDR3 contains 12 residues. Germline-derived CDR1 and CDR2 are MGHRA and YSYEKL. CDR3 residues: CASSRDRGEAFF. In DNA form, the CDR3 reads TGCGCCAGCAGCCGGGACAGGGGGGAAGCTTTCTTT.

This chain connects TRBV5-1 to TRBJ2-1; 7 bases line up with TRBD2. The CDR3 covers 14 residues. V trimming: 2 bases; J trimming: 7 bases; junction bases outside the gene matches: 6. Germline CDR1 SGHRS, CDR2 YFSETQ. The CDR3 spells CASSFGGGKNEQFF. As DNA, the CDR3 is TGCGCCAGCAGCTTTGGGGGGGGAAAGAATGAGCAGTTCTTC.

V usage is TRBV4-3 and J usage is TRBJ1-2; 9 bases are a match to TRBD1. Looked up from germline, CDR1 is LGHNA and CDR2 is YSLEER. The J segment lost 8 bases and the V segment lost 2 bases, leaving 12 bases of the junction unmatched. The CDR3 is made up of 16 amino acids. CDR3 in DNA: TGCGCCAGCAGCCAACGAAATACCGGGACAGGGAGCGGCTACACCTTC. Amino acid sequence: CASSQRNTGTGSGYTF.

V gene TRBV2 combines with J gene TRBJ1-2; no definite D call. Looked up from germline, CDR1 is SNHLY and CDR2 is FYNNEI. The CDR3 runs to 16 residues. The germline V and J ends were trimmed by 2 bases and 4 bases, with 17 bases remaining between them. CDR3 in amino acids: CASSEIPGAPTYGYTF. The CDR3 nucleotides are TGTGCCAGCAGTGAAATCCCGGGAGCCCCCACCTATGGCTACACCTTC.

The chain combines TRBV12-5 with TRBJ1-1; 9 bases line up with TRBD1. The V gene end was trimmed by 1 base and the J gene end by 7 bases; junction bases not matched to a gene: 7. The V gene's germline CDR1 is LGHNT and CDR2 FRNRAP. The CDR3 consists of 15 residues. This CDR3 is CASGLGGDRAGEAFF. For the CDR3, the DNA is TGTGCTAGTGGTTTGGGGGGGGACAGGGCTGGTGAAGCTTTCTTT.